This record concerns one T cell receptor (beta chain) sequence. The sample is drawn from a study of blood T cell repertoires in COVID-19. This CDR3 is built from 17 residues. Germline V gene sequence: CDR1 SGDLS, CDR2 YYNGEE. V was shortened by 0 bases and J by 4 bases, with 14 bases between the two germline ends. As originally analysed: Amplification of reference gene primers provided the estimated nucleated cell counts. The assay was immunoSEQ multiplex PCR, and TCRdb's table has in-frame clones only and misses some. V, J and clone size are those of that table, while D and trimming were read from the DNA. The repertoire includes 200,000 to 250,000 clones, about 91% of them detected once, and over 9% sits in the top ten.

The receptor was derived from a man aged 18 to 29 with acute COVID-19. This chain uses TRBV9 with TRBJ1-6; the D gene is possibly TRBD1 (6 bases). The sequenced sample was PBMCs or T cells enriched from blood (not recorded which). CDR3 bases: TGTGCCAGCAGCGTAGCCCATCAGGGGACATATAATTCACCCCTCCACTTT. It translates to CASSVAHQGTYNSPLHF.